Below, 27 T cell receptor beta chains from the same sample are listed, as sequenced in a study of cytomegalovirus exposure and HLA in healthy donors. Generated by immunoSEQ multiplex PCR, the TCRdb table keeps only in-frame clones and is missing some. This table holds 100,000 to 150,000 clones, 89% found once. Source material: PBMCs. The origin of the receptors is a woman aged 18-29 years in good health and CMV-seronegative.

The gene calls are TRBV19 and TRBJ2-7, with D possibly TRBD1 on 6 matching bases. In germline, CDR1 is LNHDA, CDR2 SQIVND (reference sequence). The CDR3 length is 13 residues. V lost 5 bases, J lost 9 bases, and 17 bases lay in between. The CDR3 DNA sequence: TGTGCCAGTAGTGGGACAAATGTACGAGGGCAGTACTTC. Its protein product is CASSGTNVRGQYF.

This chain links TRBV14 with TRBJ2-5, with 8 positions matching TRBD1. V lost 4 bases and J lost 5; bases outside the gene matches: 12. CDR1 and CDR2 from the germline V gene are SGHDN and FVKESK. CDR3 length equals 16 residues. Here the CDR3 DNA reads TGTGCCAGCAGCCTATTCCGGGACAGGTTGATCGAGACCCAGTACTTC. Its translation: CASSLFRDRLIETQYF.

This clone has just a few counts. The CDR3 reads CASREGLADVGYGYTF. CDR3 in DNA: TGTGCCAGCAGGGAGGGGCTGGCGGACGTGGGCTATGGCTACACCTTC. The chain is built from TRBV4-2 and TRBJ1-2, with a weak D call TRBD1 (5 bases). Germline V lookup: CDR1 LGHNA, CDR2 YNFKEQ. V was clipped by 6 bases and J by 4 bases, with 21 bases between them. CDR3 length: 16 residues.

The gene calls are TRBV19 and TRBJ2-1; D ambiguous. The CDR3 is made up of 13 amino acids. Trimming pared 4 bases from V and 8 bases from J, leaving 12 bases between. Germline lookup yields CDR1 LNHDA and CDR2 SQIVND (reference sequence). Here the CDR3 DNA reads TGTGCCAGTAGTACTGGATGGGCGTATGAGCAGTTCTTC. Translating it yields CASSTGWAYEQFF.

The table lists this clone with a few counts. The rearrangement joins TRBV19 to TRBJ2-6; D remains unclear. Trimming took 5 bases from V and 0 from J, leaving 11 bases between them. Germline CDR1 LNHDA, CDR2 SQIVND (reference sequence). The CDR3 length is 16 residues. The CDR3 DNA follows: TGTGCCAGTAGTGGGCAGAGACACTCTGGGGCCAACGTCCTGACTTTC. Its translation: CASSGQRHSGANVLTF.

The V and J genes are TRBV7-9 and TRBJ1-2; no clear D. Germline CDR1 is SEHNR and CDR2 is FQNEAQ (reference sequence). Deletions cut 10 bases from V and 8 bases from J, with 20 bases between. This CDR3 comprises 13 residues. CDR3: CATEQSKAKGYTF. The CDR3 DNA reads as TGTGCCACGGAACAGAGTAAGGCCAAAGGCTACACCTTC.

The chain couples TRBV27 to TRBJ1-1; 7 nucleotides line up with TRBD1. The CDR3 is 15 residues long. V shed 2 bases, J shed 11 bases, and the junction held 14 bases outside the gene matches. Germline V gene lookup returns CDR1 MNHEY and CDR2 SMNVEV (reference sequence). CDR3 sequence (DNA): TGTGCCAGCAGTTTAATCGGGGCCAGGGGGGTTAAGGCTTTCTTT. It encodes CASSLIGARGVKAFF.

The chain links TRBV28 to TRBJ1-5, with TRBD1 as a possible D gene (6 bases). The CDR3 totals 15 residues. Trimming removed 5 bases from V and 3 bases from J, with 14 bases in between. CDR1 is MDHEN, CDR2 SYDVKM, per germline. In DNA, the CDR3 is TGTGCCAGCAGTCACGGGGGGGCCACCAATCAGCCCCAGCATTTT. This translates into CASSHGGATNQPQHF.

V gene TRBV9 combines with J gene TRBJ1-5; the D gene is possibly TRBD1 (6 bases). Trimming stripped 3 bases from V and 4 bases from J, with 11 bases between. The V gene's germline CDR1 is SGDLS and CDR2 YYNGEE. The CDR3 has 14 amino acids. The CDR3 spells CASSGGQSNQPQHF. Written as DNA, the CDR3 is TGTGCCAGCAGCGGCGGACAGTCAAATCAGCCCCAGCATTTT.

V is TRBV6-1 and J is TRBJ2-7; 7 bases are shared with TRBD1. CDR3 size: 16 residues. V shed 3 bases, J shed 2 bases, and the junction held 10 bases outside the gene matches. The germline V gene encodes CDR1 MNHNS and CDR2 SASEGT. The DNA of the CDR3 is TGTGCCAGCAGTGAGGCGATGATACAGGGGACCTACGAGCAGTACTTC. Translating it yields CASSEAMIQGTYEQYF.

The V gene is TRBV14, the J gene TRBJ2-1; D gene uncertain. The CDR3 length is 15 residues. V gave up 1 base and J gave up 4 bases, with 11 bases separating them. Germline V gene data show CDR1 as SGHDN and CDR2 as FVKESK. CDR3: CASSQVVGVYNEQFF. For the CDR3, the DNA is TGTGCCAGCAGCCAAGTCGTTGGAGTTTACAATGAGCAGTTCTTC.

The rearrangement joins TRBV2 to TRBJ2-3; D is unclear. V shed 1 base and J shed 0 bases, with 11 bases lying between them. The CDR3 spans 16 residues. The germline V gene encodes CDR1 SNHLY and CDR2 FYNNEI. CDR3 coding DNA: TGTGCCAGCAGTGAAGTGGCCCAGACAAGCACAGATACGCAGTATTTT. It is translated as CASSEVAQTSTDTQYF.

CDR3 sequence (DNA): TGTGCCAGCAGTTACTCGGGACTCGGTGGAAACACCATATATTTT. It yields the protein CASSYSGLGGNTIYF. The chain employs TRBV6-5 and TRBJ1-3; D is possibly TRBD1 (5 bases). Germline V lookup: CDR1 MNHEY, CDR2 SVGAGI. Trimming cost V 0 bases and J 3 bases, with 9 bases left between them. This CDR3 has 15 amino acids.

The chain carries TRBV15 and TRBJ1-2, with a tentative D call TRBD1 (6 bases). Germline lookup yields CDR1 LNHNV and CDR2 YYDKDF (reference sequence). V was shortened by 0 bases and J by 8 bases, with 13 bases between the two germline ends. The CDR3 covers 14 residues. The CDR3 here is CATSRDTGSWGYTF. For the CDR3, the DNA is TGTGCCACCAGCAGAGACACAGGGTCTTGGGGCTACACCTTC.

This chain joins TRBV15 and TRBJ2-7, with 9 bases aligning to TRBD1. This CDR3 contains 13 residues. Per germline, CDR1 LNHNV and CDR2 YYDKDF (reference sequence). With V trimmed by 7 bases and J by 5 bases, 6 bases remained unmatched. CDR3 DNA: TGTGCCACCACGACAGGGGGAAGGGACGAGCAGTACTTC. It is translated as CATTTGGRDEQYF.

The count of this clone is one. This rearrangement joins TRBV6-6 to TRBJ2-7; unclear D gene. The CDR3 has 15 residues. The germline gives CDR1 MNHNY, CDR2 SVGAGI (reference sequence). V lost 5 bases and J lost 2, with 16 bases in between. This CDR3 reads CASSDDASATYEQYF. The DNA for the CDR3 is TGTGCCAGCAGTGACGACGCAAGCGCGACCTACGAGCAGTACTTC.

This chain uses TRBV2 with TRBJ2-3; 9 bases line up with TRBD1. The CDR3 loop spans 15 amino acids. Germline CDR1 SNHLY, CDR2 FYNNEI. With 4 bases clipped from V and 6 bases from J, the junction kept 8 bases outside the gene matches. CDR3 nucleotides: TGTGCCAGCAGTGTCGACAGGGGGAGGTGGGATACGCAGTATTTT. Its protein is CASSVDRGRWDTQYF.

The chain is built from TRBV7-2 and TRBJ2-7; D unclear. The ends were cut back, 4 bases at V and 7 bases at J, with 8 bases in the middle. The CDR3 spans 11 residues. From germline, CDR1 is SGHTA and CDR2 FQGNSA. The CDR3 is CASSSSLEQYF. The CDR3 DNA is TGTGCCAGCAGCTCGTCGTTGGAGCAGTACTTC.

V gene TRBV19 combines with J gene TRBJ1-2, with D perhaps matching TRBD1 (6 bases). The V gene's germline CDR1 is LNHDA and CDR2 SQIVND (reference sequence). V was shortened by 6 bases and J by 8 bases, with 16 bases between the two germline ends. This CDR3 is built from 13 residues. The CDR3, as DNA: TGTGCCAGTAGATACACAGGGCAAGCGGGCTACACCTTC. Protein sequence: CASRYTGQAGYTF.

CDR3 sequence (DNA): TGTGCCAGCAGTCCGGACAGGGGAGGTGAAAAACTGTTTTTT. This sequence encodes CASSPDRGGEKLFF. The chain has TRBV6-5 and TRBJ1-4; the match to TRBD1 covers 9 bases. This CDR3 comprises 14 residues. Germline values: CDR1 MNHEY, CDR2 SVGAGI. The V gene end was trimmed by 5 bases and the J gene end by 7 bases; junction bases not matched to a gene: 5.

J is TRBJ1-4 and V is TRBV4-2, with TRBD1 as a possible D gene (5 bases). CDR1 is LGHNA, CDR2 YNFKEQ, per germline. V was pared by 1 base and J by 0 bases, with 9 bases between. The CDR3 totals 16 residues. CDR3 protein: CASSQGTSATNEKLFF. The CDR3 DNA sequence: TGTGCCAGCAGCCAAGGGACATCTGCAACTAATGAAAAACTGTTTTTT.

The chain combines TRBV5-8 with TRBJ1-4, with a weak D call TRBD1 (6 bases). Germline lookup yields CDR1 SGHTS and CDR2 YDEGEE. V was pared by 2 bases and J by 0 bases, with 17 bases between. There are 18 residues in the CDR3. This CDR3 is CASSFLKQGFATNEKLFF. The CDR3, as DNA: TGTGCCAGCAGCTTCCTGAAACAGGGATTTGCAACTAATGAAAAACTGTTTTTT.

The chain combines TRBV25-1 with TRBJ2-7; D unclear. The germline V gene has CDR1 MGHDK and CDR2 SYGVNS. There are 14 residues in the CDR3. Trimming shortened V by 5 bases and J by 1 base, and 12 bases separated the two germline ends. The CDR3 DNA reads TGTGCCAGCAGTCCTAGTCTAGAATCCTACGAGCAGTACTTC. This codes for CASSPSLESYEQYF.

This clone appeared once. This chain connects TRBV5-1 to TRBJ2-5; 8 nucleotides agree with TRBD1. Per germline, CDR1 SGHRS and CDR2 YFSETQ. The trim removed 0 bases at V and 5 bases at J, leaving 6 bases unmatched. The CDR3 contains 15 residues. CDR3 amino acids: CASSLEDRVWETQYF. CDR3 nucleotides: TGCGCCAGCAGCTTGGAGGACAGGGTTTGGGAGACCCAGTACTTC.

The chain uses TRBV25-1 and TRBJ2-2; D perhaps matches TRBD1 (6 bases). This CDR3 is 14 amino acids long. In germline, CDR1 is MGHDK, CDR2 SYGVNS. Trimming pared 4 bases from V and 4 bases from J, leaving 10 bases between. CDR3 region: CASSVGGFTGELFF. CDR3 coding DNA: TGTGCCAGCAGTGTAGGGGGATTCACCGGGGAGCTGTTTTTT.

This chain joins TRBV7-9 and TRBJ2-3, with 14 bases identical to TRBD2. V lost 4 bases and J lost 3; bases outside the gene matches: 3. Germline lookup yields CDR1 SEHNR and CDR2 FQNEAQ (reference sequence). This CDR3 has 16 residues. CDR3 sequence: CASSSRLAGGTDTQYF. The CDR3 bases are TGTGCCAGCAGCTCCAGACTAGCGGGGGGGACAGATACGCAGTATTTT.

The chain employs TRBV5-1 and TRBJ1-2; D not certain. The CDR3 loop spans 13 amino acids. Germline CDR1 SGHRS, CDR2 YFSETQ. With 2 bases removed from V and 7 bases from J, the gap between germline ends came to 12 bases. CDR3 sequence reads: CASSLDTKTGYTF. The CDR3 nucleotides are TGCGCCAGCAGCTTAGATACTAAGACTGGCTACACCTTC.